This T cell receptor (beta chain) appears in the sequencing data of a study of blood T cell repertoires in COVID-19. Study in general: Acute-phase and convalescent COVID-19 samples originated in the United States, Italy and Spain. PBMCs, B-cell-depleted T cells, or T cells provided the cDNA or gDNA that made up the material.

From germline, CDR1 is LNHDA and CDR2 SQIVND (reference sequence). J gave up 1 base and V 3 bases, and 6 bases lay outside the gene matches. The CDR3 is 16 amino acids. Authors' processing steps: Reference gene primer amplification in the assay estimated nucleated cell counts. TCRdb's copy holds only in-frame clones and misses some; the assay was immunoSEQ multiplex PCR. The DNA gave D and trimming, while V, J and clone size come from that table. The sample shows 80,000 to 100,000 clones, 70% to 90% of them seen only once. The chain links TRBV19 to TRBJ1-5, with 7 positions matching TRBD1. Sequencing was done on a sample of peripheral blood. This receptor was taken from a man in his 70s with acute or convalescent COVID-19. CDR3 sequence (DNA): TGTGCCAGTAGTATTCAAGGGGGCGACAGCAATCAGCCCCAGCATTTT. This encodes CASSIQGGDSNQPQHF.